This T cell receptor (beta chain) was found in a study of T cells in Graves' hyperthyroidism and ophthalmopathy. Amplification yielded TCR beta CDR3 regions, with RNA transcripts as the source. The HTBI primer set served for first-round RT-PCR of the TCR CDR3. TCRdb re-derived calls from the multiplex PCR reads in MiXCR, one entry per CDR3 protein. The sample holds 300,000 or so distinct CDR3 sequences, around a fifth seen once. Material: blood. This receptor was identified in a woman aged 50 to 65 with Graves' hyperthyroidism.

The DNA of the CDR3 is TGTGCCAGCAGCGTAGGCTGGGGCCTACCTGGCACAGATACGCAGTATTTT. It specifies CASSVGWGLPGTDTQYF. The chain combines TRBV9 with TRBJ2-3; D is perhaps TRBD1 (5 bases). The CDR3 is 17 amino acids. Trimming left V 0 bases short and J 1 base short, with 15 bases between. Germline-derived CDR1 and CDR2 are SGDLS and YYNGEE. The whole variable domain, filled in from reference TRBV9 and TRBJ2-3, reads DSGVTQTPKHLITATGQRVTLRCSPRSGDLSVYWYQQSLDQGLQFLIQYYNGEERAKGNILERFSAQQFPDLHSELNLSSLELGDSALYFCASSVGWGLPGTDTQYFGPGTRLTVL.